Listed here are 32 T cell receptor beta chains from one sample, sequenced in a study of T cell responses to AZD1222 COVID-19 vaccine. This table comes from immunoSEQ multiplex PCR, and its TCRdb copy is limited to in-frame clones, with some not included. Of 100,000 to 150,000 clones listed, 80% to 90% are singletons. This sample comprised peripheral blood, obtained on day 0 of AZD1222 vaccination. Receptor source: an adult in good health.

This clone was recorded only once. The DNA of the CDR3 is TGTGCCAGCTTCACGGCTGCTGAGCAGTTCTTC. Amino acids: CASFTAAEQFF. The chain joins TRBV28 to TRBJ2-1; D is ambiguous. V lost 8 bases, J lost 9 bases, and 11 bases lay in between. This CDR3 contains 11 residues. CDR1 is MDHEN and CDR2 is SYDVKM in the germline V gene.

The gene calls are TRBV29-1 and TRBJ1-5; 8 bases match TRBD1. J lost 6 bases, V lost 5 bases, and 6 bases had no gene match. The germline V gene encodes CDR1 SQVTM and CDR2 ANQGSEA. There are 13 residues in the CDR3. This CDR3 is CSVPGTGTQPQHF. DNA of the CDR3: TGCAGCGTTCCCGGGACAGGAACTCAGCCCCAGCATTTT.

The chain combines TRBV7-2 with TRBJ2-7, with 10 nucleotides matching TRBD2. Germline CDR1 reads SGHTA; CDR2 reads FQGNSA. Trimming removed 5 bases from V and 7 bases from J; junction bases left unmatched: 14. The CDR3 runs to 16 residues. The CDR3 region has the DNA TGTGCCAGCAGCCCAACTAGCGGGATGTCGGGATGGGAGCAGTACTTC. Encoded protein: CASSPTSGMSGWEQYF.

The V and J genes are TRBV19 and TRBJ1-1; 7 bases match TRBD1. Germline V gene data show CDR1 as LNHDA and CDR2 as SQIVND (reference sequence). The CDR3 extends over 13 amino acids. V shed 5 bases, J shed 7 bases, and the junction held 7 bases outside the gene matches. CDR3 nucleotides: TGTGCCAGTAGTCCACAGGGGCCGAATGAAGCTTTCTTT. Translating gives CASSPQGPNEAFF.

This clone came up once. The chain joins TRBV6-5 to TRBJ1-2, with D possibly TRBD1 on 5 matching bases. CDR3 length equals 14 residues. Germline V lookup: CDR1 MNHEY, CDR2 SVGAGI. With 8 bases removed from V and 5 bases from J, the gap between germline ends came to 18 bases. In DNA, the CDR3 is TGTGCCAGCGTCGACAGCGGAACAAATTATGGCTACACCTTC. Translating it yields CASVDSGTNYGYTF.

The rearrangement joins TRBV19 to TRBJ2-7; TRBD2 matches at 13 bases. Germline lookup yields CDR1 LNHDA and CDR2 SQIVND (reference sequence). V shed 6 bases and J 2 bases; nucleotides not matched to a gene: 1. The length of the CDR3 is 14 residues. This CDR3 reads CASSGTSGAYEQYF. DNA of the CDR3: TGTGCCAGTAGCGGGACTAGCGGGGCCTACGAGCAGTACTTC.

The chain carries TRBV30 and TRBJ2-6; D is perhaps TRBD2 (6 bases). CDR3 size: 17 residues. The ends were cut back, 3 bases at V and 3 bases at J, with 18 bases in the middle. Germline lookup yields CDR1 GTSNPN and CDR2 SVGIG (reference sequence). The CDR3 protein is CAWSAWGDVLGANVLTF. The CDR3 DNA sequence: TGTGCCTGGAGCGCGTGGGGGGATGTTCTTGGGGCCAACGTCCTGACTTTC.

The V gene is TRBV10-2, the J gene TRBJ1-2; tentative D call: TRBD1 (6 bases). V lost 4 bases, J lost 6 bases, and 12 bases lay in between. Germline CDR1 is WSHSY and CDR2 is SAAADI. The CDR3 length is 13 residues. The CDR3 nucleotides are TGCGCCAGCAGTGTGTTGTGGGACAATGGCTACACCTTC. This gives the protein CASSVLWDNGYTF.

V usage is TRBV4-1 and J usage is TRBJ1-1; D gene ambiguous. The V end was cut by 0 bases, the J end by 4 bases, with 12 bases between. Germline V gene sequence: CDR1 MGHRA, CDR2 YSYEKL. This CDR3 region has 15 residues. The CDR3 nucleotides are TGCGCCAGCAGCCAAGAGGCCGCACGGGGCACTGAAGCTTTCTTT. It codes for CASSQEAARGTEAFF.

This chain connects TRBV10-3 to TRBJ2-1; TRBD1 aligns across 8 bases. V trimming: 9 bases; J trimming: 3 bases; junction bases outside the gene matches: 4. CDR3 length: 13 residues. Germline V lookup: CDR1 ENHRY, CDR2 SYGVKD. CDR3 amino acids: CAITRGLYNEQFF. In DNA, the CDR3 is TGTGCCATTACCAGGGGGCTCTACAATGAGCAGTTCTTC.

This chain joins TRBV24-1 and TRBJ1-2; D is perhaps TRBD1 (6 bases). The V end was cut by 2 bases, the J end by 8 bases, with 8 bases between. The CDR3 loop spans 12 amino acids. The germline V gene has CDR1 KGHDR and CDR2 SFDVKD. As DNA, the CDR3 is TGTGCCACCAGTGATTCCGGGGGCGGCTACACCTTC. Protein product: CATSDSGGGYTF.

The V gene is TRBV9, the J gene TRBJ2-1, with D possibly matching TRBD1 (5 bases). The CDR3 sequence is 15 residues long. V was trimmed by 7 bases and J by 0 bases, leaving 14 bases between them. The germline V gene encodes CDR1 SGDLS and CDR2 YYNGEE. The CDR3 DNA reads as TGTGCCAGCCGTAGGGGCCTGAGCTCCTACAATGAGCAGTTCTTC. Translation: CASRRGLSSYNEQFF.

The chain recombines TRBV30 with TRBJ1-6, with a tentative D call TRBD1 (6 bases). Trimming stripped 3 bases from V and 7 bases from J, with 7 bases between. The germline gives CDR1 GTSNPN, CDR2 SVGIG (reference sequence). The CDR3 loop spans 12 amino acids. In nucleotides, the CDR3 is TGTGCCTGGAGGCAGGGGAATTCACCCCTCCACTTT. This sequence encodes CAWRQGNSPLHF.

This rearrangement joins TRBV2 to TRBJ1-2; D is uncertain. The CDR3 sequence is 11 residues long. The germline V gene has CDR1 SNHLY and CDR2 FYNNEI. V shed 8 bases and J shed 8 bases, with 12 bases lying between them. CDR3 nucleotide sequence: TGTGCCAGCCTGGTTTTTTTGGGCTACACCTTC. Protein product: CASLVFLGYTF.

The V and J genes are TRBV28 and TRBJ1-2, with TRBD1 as a possible D gene (6 bases). This CDR3 comprises 14 residues. Per the germline V gene, CDR1 is MDHEN and CDR2 is SYDVKM. The V gene lost 6 bases and the J gene lost 5 bases, with 16 bases spanning the gap. CDR3 sequence: CASSRGTRIYGYTF. For the CDR3, the DNA is TGTGCCAGCAGCAGAGGGACACGGATTTATGGCTACACCTTC.

The V and J genes are TRBV29-1 and TRBJ2-5; D possibly corresponds to TRBD1 (8 bases). Trimming took off 7 bases at V and 7 bases at J, with 13 bases between the two ends. The CDR3 extends over 11 amino acids. CDR1 and CDR2 from the germline V gene are SQVTM and ANQGSEA. The CDR3 nucleotides read TGCAGCGCCCACAGGGGGGGGACCCAGTACTTC. Its translation: CSAHRGGTQYF.

The chain has TRBV4-1 and TRBJ1-2, with D maybe TRBD1 (5 bases). V was clipped by 4 bases and J by 8 bases, with 17 bases between them. This CDR3 has 14 residues. Germline V lookup: CDR1 MGHRA, CDR2 YSYEKL. CDR3 protein: CASSPGTNFKGYTF. In DNA form, the CDR3 reads TGCGCCAGCAGCCCCGGGACGAATTTTAAGGGCTACACCTTC.

The chain couples TRBV28 to TRBJ1-2, with D uncertain. This CDR3 comprises 18 residues. From germline, CDR1 is MDHEN and CDR2 SYDVKM. Trimming pared 2 bases from V and 2 bases from J, leaving 21 bases between. DNA of the CDR3: TGTGCCAGCAGTTTAATTTCGGAGGCGGCAAGGGCGAACTATGGCTACACCTTC. This codes for CASSLISEAARANYGYTF.

This chain uses TRBV30 with TRBJ1-2; no definite D call. Trimming took off 2 bases at V and 3 bases at J, with 10 bases between the two ends. CDR1 is GTSNPN, CDR2 SVGIG, per germline (reference sequence). CDR3 length equals 13 residues. As DNA, the CDR3 is TGTGCCTGGAGTAAAGGGCCCCACTATGGCTACACCTTC. Protein: CAWSKGPHYGYTF. Filled out from reference TRBV30 and TRBJ1-2, the complete variable domain reads SQTIHQWPATLVQPVGSPLSLECTVEGTSNPNLYWYRQAAGRGLQLLFYSVGIGQISSEVPQNLSASRPQDRQFILSSKKLLLSDSGFYLCAWSKGPHYGYTFGSGTRLTVV.

The chain employs TRBV10-2 and TRBJ2-3; 14 positions match TRBD2. This CDR3 region has 14 residues. Germline CDR1 and CDR2: WSHSY and SAAADI. The V and J ends lost 6 bases and 4 bases, in that order; junction bases with no gene match: 0. The CDR3 coding sequence is TGCGCCAGCAGGACTAGCGGGGGGGCAGATACGCAGTATTTT. This gives the protein CASRTSGGADTQYF.

The V and J genes are TRBV7-9 and TRBJ1-1, with a tentative D call TRBD1 (5 bases). CDR1 and CDR2 from the germline V gene are SEHNR and FQNEAQ (reference sequence). With 3 bases removed from V and 3 bases from J, the gap between germline ends came to 20 bases. This CDR3 has 17 residues. CDR3 DNA: TGTGCCAGCAGCTTGGGTTCATATTCGGGAGGGGACACTGAAGCTTTCTTT. Translated: CASSLGSYSGGDTEAFF.

The rearrangement joins TRBV7-3 to TRBJ2-3, with D hard to call. V was pared by 1 base and J by 6 bases, with 17 bases between. Germline CDR1 is SGHTA and CDR2 is FQGTGA. The CDR3 consists of 16 residues. The DNA for the CDR3 is TGTGCCAGCAGCTTAAATTCGGGCGCCGTTGGGGATACGCAGTATTTT. Amino acids: CASSLNSGAVGDTQYF. Looking up the rest from reference TRBV7-3 and TRBJ2-3 gives the full variable domain: GAGVSQTPSNKVTEKGKYVELRCDPISGHTALYWYRQSLGQGPEFLIYFQGTGAADDSGLPNDRFFAVRPEGSVSTLKIQRTERGDSAVYLCASSLNSGAVGDTQYFGPGTRLTVL.

This clone was detected once. The identical CDR3 is also encoded by other nucleotide sequences in the sample. V usage is TRBV7-9 and J usage is TRBJ2-5; perhaps TRBD2 as D (5 bases). This CDR3 region has 14 residues. In germline, CDR1 is SEHNR, CDR2 FQNEAQ (reference sequence). Trimming took 0 bases from V and 4 from J, leaving 9 bases between them. The DNA of the CDR3 is TGTGCCAGCAGCTTAGCAGGAGGAGGAGAGACCCAGTACTTC. Translated, it gives CASSLAGGGETQYF.

This chain joins TRBV28 and TRBJ2-7, with D perhaps being TRBD1 or TRBD2 (6 bases each). The V end lost 6 bases, the J end lost 7 bases, and 13 bases lay between the germline ends. Germline loops: CDR1 MDHEN, CDR2 SYDVKM. This CDR3 is 12 amino acids long. CDR3 sequence: CASSPRGDEQYF. The CDR3, as DNA: TGTGCCAGCAGCCCAAGGGGGGATGAGCAGTACTTC.

The chain carries TRBV19 and TRBJ2-5; TRBD2 is a possible D gene (7 bases). CDR1 and CDR2 from the germline V gene are LNHDA and SQIVND (reference sequence). The CDR3 is made up of 15 amino acids. V gave up 3 bases and J gave up 4 bases, with 15 bases separating them. DNA for the CDR3: TGTGCCAGTAGTATGGGGGCGGGAGATGGAGAGACCCAGTACTTC. Translated: CASSMGAGDGETQYF.

The rearrangement links TRBV6-4 to TRBJ1-3; D is perhaps TRBD1 (5 bases). Germline CDR1 is MRHNA and CDR2 is SNTAGT. The ends were cut back, 9 bases at V and 4 bases at J, with 31 bases in the middle. The CDR3 loop spans 19 amino acids. The CDR3 nucleotides are TGTGCCAGTGAGAAATCGGGGCAAACCATCCAAGAAGGAGGAAACACCATATATTTT. Its translation is CASEKSGQTIQEGGNTIYF.

The chain links TRBV6-5 to TRBJ2-1; 7 nucleotides line up with TRBD2. After removal of 3 bases from V and 9 bases from J, the junction contained 8 bases not matched to a gene. This CDR3 has 14 amino acids. The germline V gene has CDR1 MNHEY and CDR2 SVGAGI. In DNA form, the CDR3 reads TGTGCCAGCAGTTATCGGGAGGTCGGAGGTGAGCAGTTCTTC. Its protein is CASSYREVGGEQFF.

A single count supports this clone. CDR3 region: CASSLSRGGGYEQYF. CDR3 in DNA: TGTGCCAGCAGCCTGTCGAGAGGGGGCGGCTACGAGCAGTACTTC. J is TRBJ2-7 and V is TRBV3-1 (or the pseudogene TRBV3-2), with TRBD1 matching over 7 bases. The length of the CDR3 is 15 residues. Unmatched junction bases numbered 9, after V lost 4 bases and J lost 3 bases. The germline V gene encodes CDR1 LGHDT and CDR2 YNNKEL (reference sequence).

The gene calls are TRBV2 and TRBJ1-1; D unclear. CDR3 size: 14 residues. CDR1 is SNHLY, CDR2 FYNNEI, per germline. The V gene lost 4 bases and the J gene lost 1 base, with 10 bases spanning the gap. In nucleotides, the CDR3 is TGTGCCAGCAGTGGAGGAGTAAAGAACACTGAAGCTTTCTTT. It yields the protein CASSGGVKNTEAFF. Variable domain in full (rest from reference TRBV2 and TRBJ1-1): EPEVTQTPSHQVTQMGQEVILRCVPISNHLYFYWYRQILGQKVEFLVSFYNNEISEKSEIFDDQFSVERPDGSNFTLKIRSTKLEDSAMYFCASSGGVKNTEAFFGQGTRLTVV.

The chain links TRBV19 to TRBJ2-1, with D tentatively TRBD2 (6 bases). The CDR3 runs to 15 residues. Per the germline V gene, CDR1 is LNHDA and CDR2 is SQIVND (reference sequence). Trimming removed 4 bases from V and 8 bases from J, with 18 bases in between. The CDR3 DNA reads as TGTGCCAGTAGTACCGAGCGGGCCCCGGTCTATGAGCAGTTCTTC. This encodes CASSTERAPVYEQFF.

A single count supports this clone. The V and J genes are TRBV27 and TRBJ1-4; a weak D match, TRBD1 (5 bases). This CDR3 is built from 14 residues. Germline loops: CDR1 MNHEY, CDR2 SMNVEV (reference sequence). The V end was cut by 6 bases, the J end by 5 bases, with 13 bases between. CDR3 sequence reads: CASRRYRINEKLFF. CDR3 DNA sequence: TGTGCCAGCAGGAGGTACAGGATCAATGAAAAACTGTTTTTT.

This chain connects TRBV12-3 or TRBV12-4 to TRBJ1-2, with D perhaps TRBD1 (6 bases). V lost 6 bases and J 8 bases, leaving 13 bases between the germline ends. The CDR3 has 12 amino acids. The CDR3 DNA reads TGTGCCAGCAGGATCACCAGGGGAGGCTACACCTTC. Amino acid sequence: CASRITRGGYTF.